The present TCR beta chain was sequenced within a study of cytomegalovirus exposure and HLA in healthy donors. The germline V gene encodes CDR1 MDHEN and CDR2 SYDVKM. This CDR3 spans 15 amino acids. The germline V and J ends were trimmed by 2 bases and 1 base, with 8 bases remaining between them. The PCR used 60 Vbeta and 13 Jbeta primers. Using immunoSEQ multiplex PCR, the repertoire was profiled, and TCRdb retains in-frame clones only, with some absent. Of 170,000 or so clones detected, about four fifths appear once; the ten largest clones hold 1%. The chain couples TRBV28 to TRBJ2-2; D is undetermined. The sample consisted of PBMCs. The sequence was obtained from a woman between 50 and 59 years old in good health and CMV-seropositive. The CDR3 DNA is TGTGCCAGCAGTTTACATCCGGGGAACACCGGGGAGCTGTTTTTT. This translates into CASSLHPGNTGELFF.